What follows is one TCR beta chain and its context. Antigen unknown. This sample was taken from a study of identical twins. With 5 bases removed from V and 7 bases from J, the gap between germline ends came to 18 bases. The CDR3 is made up of 15 amino acids. Per the germline V gene, CDR1 is SEHNR and CDR2 is FQNEAQ (reference sequence). Via MiXCR, TCRdb re-called the 5' RACE reads, giving one row per CDR3 protein. The data contain around 240,000 distinct CDR3 sequences, around 6.6% of them singletons. Points from the study as a whole: Zero-insertion analyses were open to partial confounding by invariant MAIT and iNKT cells. Out-of-frame alpha sequences common to twins exhibited a surplus of low generation probability.

This sample also appeared in a second study, on yellow fever vaccine responses in identical twins.

Source material: memory (CD45RO+) T cells sorted from blood. The clonotype comes from a woman younger than 30 in good health. The gene calls are TRBV7-9 and TRBJ2-1; TRBD2 might be the D (5 bases). This chain's CDR3 is CASSRALGDRNEQFF. CDR3 bases: TGTGCCAGCAGCCGGGCCCTCGGGGATAGAAATGAGCAGTTCTTC.